Shown below are 20 T cell receptor beta chains from a single sample sequenced in a study of cytomegalovirus exposure and HLA in healthy donors. In the PCR, 60 Vbeta and 13 Jbeta primers were used. Sequencing was performed with immunoSEQ multiplex PCR; in TCRdb, only in-frame clones are kept and a portion is missing. The data contain approximately 110,000 clones, over 9.5% of them seen just once; the ten biggest clones take up approximately 16%. The specimen was PBMCs. The source is a man aged 40-55 years in good health and CMV-seropositive.

This clone was detected a few times. V usage is TRBV7-3 and J usage is TRBJ1-3, with TRBD1 as a possible D gene (6 bases). V dropped 2 bases and J dropped 0 bases, with 8 bases sitting between them. Looked up from germline, CDR1 is SGHTA and CDR2 is FQGTGA. The CDR3 runs to 15 residues. CDR3 bases: TGTGCCAGCAGCTTACAGGGGCCCTCTGGAAACACCATATATTTT. Protein sequence: CASSLQGPSGNTIYF.

V gene TRBV2 combines with J gene TRBJ2-7; the match to TRBD1 covers 7 bases. After removal of 5 bases from V and 2 bases from J, the junction contained 9 bases not matched to a gene. This CDR3 contains 15 residues. Germline V CDR1 and CDR2: SNHLY, FYNNEI. CDR3 residues: CASSQQGTLTYEQYF. The CDR3 region has the DNA TGTGCCAGCAGTCAACAGGGGACCCTAACCTACGAGCAGTACTTC.

In its sample, this clone is large. Other DNA sequences in this specimen translate into the identical CDR3. The chain links TRBV2 to TRBJ2-3, with D unclear. Trimming cost V 8 bases and J 2 bases, with 5 bases left between them. The V gene's germline CDR1 is SNHLY and CDR2 FYNNEI. This CDR3 region has 11 residues. This chain's CDR3 is CASRVTDTQYF. CDR3 nucleotides: TGTGCCAGCCGAGTCACAGATACGCAGTATTTT.

The chain is built from TRBV15 and TRBJ1-5; D may be TRBD1 (5 bases). CDR1 LNHNV and CDR2 YYDKDF come from the germline V gene (reference sequence). The length of the CDR3 is 15 residues. Deletions cut 0 bases from V and 4 bases from J, with 10 bases between. CDR3 sequence (DNA): TGTGCCACCAGCAGAGATCTTGGGGGGAATCAGCCCCAGCATTTT. Translated, it gives CATSRDLGGNQPQHF.

The chain links TRBV5-1 to TRBJ2-2, with TRBD2 matching over 7 bases. The CDR3 covers 17 residues. Germline CDR1 SGHRS, CDR2 YFSETQ. V shed 1 base and J 5 bases; nucleotides not matched to a gene: 11. The CDR3 DNA follows: TGCGCCAGCAGCTTGTCGGGCGGGAGACCCATGACCGGGGAGCTGTTTTTT. Its protein product is CASSLSGGRPMTGELFF.

J is TRBJ2-7 and V is TRBV7-9, with 9 bases identical to TRBD2. Germline loops: CDR1 SEHNR, CDR2 FQNEAQ (reference sequence). CDR3 size: 13 residues. The V segment lost 4 bases and the J segment 4 bases; nucleotides outside the gene matches: 2. CDR3 in amino acids: CASSSSGTYEQYF. CDR3 nucleotide sequence: TGTGCCAGCAGCTCTAGCGGGACGTACGAGCAGTACTTC.

This clone is a singleton in its sample. Germline and junction disagree at one end, which may indicate a read error. The genes are TRBV29-1 and TRBJ2-3; tentative D call: TRBD2 (6 bases). The CDR3 is 14 amino acids. Germline-derived CDR1 and CDR2 are SQVTM and ANQGSEA. Written as DNA, the CDR3 is TGCAGCGTAGAGAGCGGGTTGAGCACAGATAAGCAGTATTTT. Residues: CSVESGLSTDKQYF.

There are a few counts of this clone. The chain couples TRBV7-9 to TRBJ2-3; D remains ambiguous. There are 15 residues in the CDR3. Germline-derived CDR1 and CDR2 are SEHNR and FQNEAQ (reference sequence). Between the trimmed V and J ends, which lost 5 bases and 9 bases, there was a span of 21 bases. The CDR3 DNA sequence: TGTGCCAGCAGCCCTCCCGCAGGCCAAGGAATCACGCAGTATTTT. Translated: CASSPPAGQGITQYF.

This clone was detected only a few times. This chain connects TRBV7-2 to TRBJ2-3, with 10 bases lining up with TRBD1. The germline V gene has CDR1 SGHTA and CDR2 FQGNSA. Losses at the gene ends were 4 bases for V and 3 bases for J; bases not matched to a gene: 4. The length of the CDR3 is 15 residues. The CDR3 DNA reads as TGTGCCAGCAGCTCGGGACAGGGGAGGACAGATACGCAGTATTTT. Its protein product is CASSSGQGRTDTQYF.

The rearrangement links TRBV29-1 to TRBJ2-7; tentatively, D is TRBD2 (6 bases). The CDR3 sequence is 14 residues long. CDR1 SQVTM and CDR2 ANQGSEA come from the germline V gene. With 6 bases removed from V and 3 bases from J, the gap between germline ends came to 18 bases. The CDR3 loop reads CSVNLALSGYEQYF. Written as DNA, the CDR3 is TGCAGCGTAAACCTAGCGCTCAGCGGCTACGAGCAGTACTTC.

The rearrangement joins TRBV19 to TRBJ1-5; D not resolved. Trimming shortened V by 7 bases and J by 6 bases, and 10 bases separated the two germline ends. Germline lookup yields CDR1 LNHDA and CDR2 SQIVND (reference sequence). CDR3 size: 12 residues. In nucleotides, the CDR3 is TGTGCCAGTAACGCTCGGGGTCAGCCCCAGCATTTT. This encodes CASNARGQPQHF.

This chain joins TRBV19 and TRBJ1-2; 8 nucleotides line up with TRBD1. The germline gives CDR1 LNHDA, CDR2 SQIVND (reference sequence). The CDR3 length is 13 residues. Trimming took 6 bases from V and 8 from J; bases not matched to a gene: 8. CDR3 bases: TGTGCCAGTAGAATGACAGGGGAAGAGGGCTACACCTTC. Its protein product is CASRMTGEEGYTF.

Here the CDR3 reads CASSVGPGGNQPQHF. CDR3 DNA sequence: TGCGCCAGCAGCGTTGGTCCCGGGGGCAATCAGCCCCAGCATTTT. The chain couples TRBV5-1 to TRBJ1-5, with D uncertain. The CDR3 has 15 amino acids. Germline values: CDR1 SGHRS, CDR2 YFSETQ. The V end lost 4 bases, the J end lost 2 bases, and 13 bases lay between the germline ends.

This clone has just a few counts. The chain is built from TRBV5-6 and TRBJ2-2, with D maybe TRBD1 (7 bases). Deletions cut 3 bases from V and 5 bases from J, with 17 bases between. This CDR3 has 16 residues. Germline V gene lookup returns CDR1 SGHDT and CDR2 YYEEEE. In DNA, the CDR3 is TGTGCCAGCAGCTGGACCTCAGGGGGGCGGACCGGGGAGCTGTTTTTT. Its translation: CASSWTSGGRTGELFF.

This clone has just a few counts. V usage is TRBV5-4 and J usage is TRBJ2-1; D is ambiguous. This CDR3 is built from 13 residues. V lost 0 bases and J 5 bases, leaving 6 bases between the germline ends. Germline assignment: CDR1 SGHNT and CDR2 YYREEE (reference sequence). The CDR3 here is CASSLGLNNEQFF. CDR3 DNA: TGTGCCAGCAGCTTGGGGCTTAACAATGAGCAGTTCTTC.

The chain uses TRBV5-1 and TRBJ2-5; the match to TRBD1 covers 11 bases. This CDR3 contains 17 residues. V shed 4 bases and J 2 bases; nucleotides not matched to a gene: 10. The germline V gene encodes CDR1 SGHRS and CDR2 YFSETQ. The CDR3, as DNA: TGCGCCAGCAGCGCAAGCCTACGGGACAGGGGGCAAGAGACCCAGTACTTC. Translation: CASSASLRDRGQETQYF.

This clone was seen a handful of times. CDR3 region: CSALLIEAFF. The CDR3 nucleotides are TGCAGTGCGCTACTGATTGAAGCTTTCTTT. The V and J genes are TRBV20-1 and TRBJ1-1; the D is unclear. Trimming cost V 6 bases and J 7 bases, with 9 bases left between them. The length of the CDR3 is 10 residues. Germline CDR1 is DFQATT and CDR2 is SNEGSKA (reference sequence).

The table lists this clone with a few counts. The rearrangement uses TRBV10-3 and TRBJ2-3, with D possibly being TRBD2 (6 bases). Deletions cut 5 bases from V and 2 bases from J, with 14 bases between. The V gene's germline CDR1 is ENHRY and CDR2 SYGVKD. The CDR3 is 15 residues long. CDR3 nucleotides: TGTGCCATCAGTTCTTCTAGCGCTTCCACAGATACGCAGTATTTT. This codes for CAISSSSASTDTQYF.

This chain joins TRBV5-4 and TRBJ2-3; 14 positions agree with TRBD2. J gave up 1 base and V 2 bases, and 6 bases lay outside the gene matches. CDR1 is SGHNT and CDR2 is YYREEE in the germline V gene (reference sequence). The CDR3 has 18 amino acids. CDR3 sequence: CASSLGTSGSSGTDTQYF. The CDR3 bases are TGTGCCAGCAGCTTAGGGACTAGCGGGAGTAGTGGCACAGATACGCAGTATTTT. Supplemented by reference TRBV5-4 and TRBJ2-3, the full variable domain reads ETGVTQSPTHLIKTRGQQVTLRCSSQSGHNTVSWYQQALGQGPQFIFQYYREEENGRGNFPPRFSGLQFPNYSSELNVNALELDDSALYLCASSLGTSGSSGTDTQYFGPGTRLTVL.

A note on this clone: The germline gene is not matched at one end of the junction; a read error may be the cause. Within the sample, other DNA sequences also encode this same CDR3. The DNA of the CDR3 is TGTGCCAGCAGCTTAGGGGGGACACCTAAATATGGCTACACCTTT. It codes for CASSLGGTPKYGYTF. V is TRBV11-2 and J is TRBJ1-2; a possible D gene is TRBD1 (6 bases). Germline CDR1 and CDR2: SGHAT and FQNNGV. The CDR3 loop spans 15 amino acids.